These 7 T cell receptor beta chains were sequenced from one sample in a study of blood T cell repertoires in COVID-19. Measured with immunoSEQ multiplex PCR; TCRdb has only the in-frame clones, and not every one. The sample has roughly 50,000 clones; over 75% are singletons. The sample taken for sequencing was peripheral blood. The receptors shown here come from a woman between 35 and 50 years old with active COVID-19.

This chain connects TRBV7-2 to TRBJ2-3; 8 bases map to TRBD2. Germline CDR1 reads SGHTA; CDR2 reads FQGNSA. The CDR3 totals 15 residues. With 5 bases clipped from V and 6 bases from J, the junction kept 10 bases outside the gene matches. DNA for the CDR3: TGTGCCAGCAGCATCACACACGGGGGGGTGGATACGCAGTATTTT. It is translated as CASSITHGGVDTQYF.

J is TRBJ1-4 and V is TRBV7-3; possibly TRBD1 for D (5 bases). Germline V CDR1 and CDR2: SGHTA, FQGTGA. The V end was cut by 6 bases, the J end by 0 bases, with 17 bases between. CDR3 length: 17 residues. Here the CDR3 DNA reads TGTGCCAGCAGGGAAAGACCTGGGGCAGCAACTAATGAAAAACTGTTTTTT. It is translated as CASRERPGAATNEKLFF.

The chain is built from TRBV30 and TRBJ1-6, with D possibly matching TRBD1 (5 bases). The CDR3 has 15 residues. In germline, CDR1 is GTSNPN, CDR2 SVGIG (reference sequence). Trimming removed 3 bases from V and 6 bases from J, with 15 bases in between. The CDR3 sequence is CAWRLRGASNSPLHF. In DNA form, the CDR3 reads TGTGCCTGGAGGTTAAGGGGCGCGAGTAATTCACCCCTCCACTTT.

V and J are TRBV5-4 and TRBJ2-7; 7 bases are a match to TRBD2. Germline trimming cut 0 bases from V and 3 bases from J; bases unmatched to any gene: 12. The CDR3 loop spans 17 amino acids. Germline CDR1 is SGHNT and CDR2 is YYREEE (reference sequence). This CDR3 reads CASSLEGGAGSFYEQYF. The CDR3 bases are TGTGCCAGCAGCTTGGAGGGAGGGGCGGGGTCTTTCTACGAGCAGTACTTC.

V gene TRBV9 combines with J gene TRBJ2-3; TRBD1 might be the D (6 bases). The CDR3 is 17 amino acids. Trimming cost V 4 bases and J 1 base, with 19 bases left between them. Germline V gene data show CDR1 as SGDLS and CDR2 as YYNGEE. The CDR3 sequence: CASSPDTGYDGTDTQYF. Written as DNA, the CDR3 is TGTGCCAGCAGCCCAGATACAGGGTACGATGGCACAGATACGCAGTATTTT.

The chain joins TRBV11-3 to TRBJ1-1; no clear D gene. V was pared by 4 bases and J by 1 base, with 13 bases between. Germline loops: CDR1 SGHNT, CDR2 YENEEA. This CDR3 is 15 amino acids long. The CDR3 spells CASSSGETTNTEAFF. The CDR3 DNA reads as TGTGCCAGCAGCTCGGGCGAGACTACGAACACTGAAGCTTTCTTT.

V usage is TRBV5-6 and J usage is TRBJ1-4, with 11 bases that match TRBD1. Per the germline V gene, CDR1 is SGHDT and CDR2 is YYEEEE. This CDR3 spans 19 amino acids. The J segment lost 10 bases and the V segment lost 0 bases, leaving 17 bases of the junction unmatched. CDR3 DNA sequence: TGTGCCAGCAGCTTGGCCCGGACAGGGGGCGCAAGGGGAGTGGGAAAACTGTTTTTT. It encodes CASSLARTGGARGVGKLFF.